Listed below are T cell receptor beta chains from one sample, sequenced in a study of beta chain features in type 1 diabetes. Clones were sequenced by immunoSEQ multiplex PCR, and TCRdb holds only the in-frame ones, with some missing. The table shows approximately 600,000 clones, with roughly 12% occurring only once. The sequencing input was naive CD4+ T cells from blood. The receptor set was obtained from a man younger than 40 with type 1 diabetes. CDR3s include the opening cysteine and the closing phenylalanine or tryptophan. The D gene is left open where the match is weak. Clone sizes are given selectively: once, few, many, or a class where the clone is expanded.

J gene | clone size | V gene | D gene | CDR3 protein | CDR3 DNA
TRBJ2-1 | few | TRBV25-1 | NA | CASSELQGDRNEQFF | TGTGCCAGCAGTGAATTGCAAGGGGATAGGAATGAGCAGTTCTTC
TRBJ2-1 | NA | TRBV2 | TRBD1 | CAIHVSGQGANEQFF | TGTGCCATTCACGTCTCGGGACAGGGGGCTAATGAGCAGTTCTTC
TRBJ1-2 | few | TRBV6-6 | NA | CASSSPWLGSGGYTF | TGTGCCAGCAGTTCTCCGTGGCTGGGGAGTGGCGGCTACACCTTC
TRBJ1-5 | few | TRBV7-9 | TRBD1 | CALGEGANSNQPQHF | TGTGCCCTAGGGGAGGGGGCAAATAGCAATCAGCCCCAGCATTTT
TRBJ1-1 | few | TRBV27 | NA | CASSLFRQSLNTEAFF | TGTGCCAGCAGTTTGTTCAGACAGTCTCTGAACACTGAAGCTTTCTTT
TRBJ1-2 | NA | TRBV25-1 | NA | CASSESRAGGYTF | TGTGCCAGCAGCGAATCCAGGGCGGGAGGCTACACCTTC
TRBJ1-2 | few | TRBV7-9 | NA | CASSLADNYGYTF | TGTGCCAGCAGCTTAGCCGACAACTATGGCTACACCTTC
TRBJ2-5 | NA | TRBV6-5 | NA | CASSYADGTETQYF | TGTGCCAGCAGTTACGCCGATGGAACAGAGACCCAGTACTTC
TRBJ2-1 | NA | TRBV7-6 | NA | CASRRTGANEQFF | TGTGCCAGCAGACGTACAGGAGCCAATGAGCAGTTCTTC
TRBJ2-2 | NA | TRBV7-9 | TRBD1 | CASIPDRAVTGELFF | TGTGCCAGCATCCCGGACAGGGCCGTCACCGGGGAGCTGTTTTTT
TRBJ2-6 | few | TRBV9 | NA | CASSVRGTGANVLTF | TGTGCCAGCAGCGTCCGTGGGACTGGGGCCAACGTCCTGACTTTC
TRBJ2-3 | NA | TRBV28 | NA | CASRENPGTQYF | TGTGCCAGCCGGGAGAACCCCGGCACGCAGTATTTT
TRBJ2-7 | NA | TRBV7-2 | TRBD2 | CASSLGLVTYEQYF | TGTGCCAGCAGCCTGGGACTAGTAACCTACGAGCAGTACTTC
TRBJ2-5 | NA | TRBV6-5 | TRBD1 | CASSSGTGAQGEQYF | TGTGCCAGCAGTTCTGGGACAGGGGCGCAAGGGGAGCAGTACTTC
TRBJ1-3 | few | TRBV7-6 | NA | CASSLAQVGSGNTIYF | TGTGCCAGCAGCTTAGCTCAGGTGGGCTCTGGAAACACCATATATTTT
TRBJ1-6 | NA | TRBV5-1 | NA | CASSLEVGTKGVRPLHF | TGCGCCAGCAGCTTGGAAGTAGGGACCAAGGGTGTCAGACCCCTCCACTTT
TRBJ1-5 | NA | TRBV28 | NA | CASSLPGISNQPQHF | TGTGCCAGCAGTTTACCCGGGATTAGCAATCAGCCCCAGCATTTT
TRBJ2-7 | NA | TRBV7-3 | TRBD1 | CASSSDRDRYEQYF | TGTGCCAGCAGCTCGGACAGGGACCGCTACGAGCAGTACTTC
TRBJ1-4 | NA | TRBV6-5 | NA | CASSRGQPNGKLFF | TGTGCCAGCAGCCGGGGCCAACCGAACGGAAAACTGTTTTTT
TRBJ1-4 | NA | TRBV20-1 | NA | CSADFDEKLFF | TGCAGTGCCGATTTCGATGAAAAACTGTTTTTT
TRBJ1-2 | NA | TRBV10-3 | NA | CAISDMGGDGYGYTF | TGTGCCATCAGTGATATGGGCGGGGACGGCTATGGCTACACCTTC
TRBJ1-5 | NA | TRBV7-8 | TRBD1 | CASSLRVRGQNQPQHF | TGTGCCAGCAGCCTCCGGGTGAGGGGGCAGAATCAGCCCCAGCATTTT
TRBJ1-5 | few | TRBV27 | NA | CASSLMQGNQPQHF | TGTGCCAGCAGTTTGATGCAAGGCAATCAGCCCCAGCATTTT
TRBJ2-2 | NA | TRBV5-1 | NA | CASSLLQGNTGELFF | TGCGCCAGCAGCCTACTCCAGGGAAACACCGGGGAGCTGTTTTTT
TRBJ2-7 | few | TRBV9 | TRBD1 | CASSARDSGAYEQYF | TGTGCCAGCAGCGCCCGGGACAGCGGCGCCTACGAGCAGTACTTC
TRBJ2-2 | NA | TRBV7-2 | NA | CASSWWTENTGELFF | TGTGCCAGCAGCTGGTGGACAGAGAACACCGGGGAGCTGTTTTTT
TRBJ2-7 | NA | TRBV5-1 | TRBD1 | CASSPDRGGGEQYF | TGCGCCAGCAGCCCGGACAGGGGCGGAGGCGAGCAGTACTTC
TRBJ2-2 | NA | TRBV12-5 | NA | CASGLVSTRGYGFRNTGELFF | TGTGCTAGTGGTTTGGTTTCAACGAGGGGATACGGCTTCCGGAACACCGGGGAGCTGTTTTTT
TRBJ2-5 | few | TRBV7-7 | NA | CASSPGLLQETQYF | TGTGCCAGCAGCCCGGGACTGCTCCAAGAGACCCAGTACTTC
TRBJ2-2 | NA | TRBV9 | TRBD1 | CASSAQGTVTGELFF | TGTGCCAGCAGCGCCCAAGGGACAGTCACCGGGGAGCTGTTTTTT
TRBJ1-4 | few | TRBV28 | NA | CASSPVQSEKLFF | TGTGCCAGCAGCCCCGTACAGAGCGAAAAACTGTTTTTT
TRBJ2-5 | NA | TRBV9 | TRBD1 | CASSTRQGETQYF | TGTGCCAGCAGCACCCGACAGGGAGAGACCCAGTACTTC
TRBJ2-5 | NA | TRBV5-1 | TRBD2 | CASSEGLAEAQETQYF | TGCGCCAGCAGCGAAGGACTAGCGGAGGCCCAAGAGACCCAGTACTTC